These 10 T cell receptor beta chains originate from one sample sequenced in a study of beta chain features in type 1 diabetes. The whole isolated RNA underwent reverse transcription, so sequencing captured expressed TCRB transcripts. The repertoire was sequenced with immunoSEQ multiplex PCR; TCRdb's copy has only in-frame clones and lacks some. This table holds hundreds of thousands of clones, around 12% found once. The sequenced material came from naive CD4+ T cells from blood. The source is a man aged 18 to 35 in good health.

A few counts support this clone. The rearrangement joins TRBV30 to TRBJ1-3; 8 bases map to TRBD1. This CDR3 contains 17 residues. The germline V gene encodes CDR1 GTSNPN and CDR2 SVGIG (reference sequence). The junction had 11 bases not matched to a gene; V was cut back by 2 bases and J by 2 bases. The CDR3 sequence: CAWSPRTGNEPGNTIYF. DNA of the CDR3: TGTGCCTGGAGTCCTCGGACAGGGAATGAACCTGGAAACACCATATATTTT.

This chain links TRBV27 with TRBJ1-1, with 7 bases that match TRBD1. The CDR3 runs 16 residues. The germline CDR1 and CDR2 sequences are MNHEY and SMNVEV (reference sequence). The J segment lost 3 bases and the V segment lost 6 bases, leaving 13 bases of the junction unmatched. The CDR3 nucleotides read TGTGCCAGCAGGAACGTAGGGGGCGCGAGTCACACTGAAGCTTTCTTT. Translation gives CASRNVGGASHTEAFF.

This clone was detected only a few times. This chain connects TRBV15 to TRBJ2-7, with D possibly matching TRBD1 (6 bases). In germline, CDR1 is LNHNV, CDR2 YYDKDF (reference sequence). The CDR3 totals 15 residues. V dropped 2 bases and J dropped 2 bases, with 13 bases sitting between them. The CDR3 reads CATSRTTGPTYEQYF. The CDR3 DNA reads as TGTGCCACCAGCAGAACGACAGGCCCGACCTACGAGCAGTACTTC.

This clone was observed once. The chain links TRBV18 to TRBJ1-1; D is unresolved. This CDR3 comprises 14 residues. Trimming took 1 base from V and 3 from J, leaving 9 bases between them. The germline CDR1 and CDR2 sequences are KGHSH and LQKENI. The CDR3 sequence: CASSPLPRDTEAFF. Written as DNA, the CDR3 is TGTGCCAGCTCACCACTACCACGCGACACTGAAGCTTTCTTT.

CDR3 region: CASSLSLLAATDTQYF. The CDR3 bases are TGTGCCAGCAGCTTGAGTCTCCTAGCGGCCACAGATACGCAGTATTTT. The rearrangement uses TRBV5-4 and TRBJ2-3; TRBD2 matches 7 bases. The germline gives CDR1 SGHNT, CDR2 YYREEE (reference sequence). J gave up 2 bases and V 1 base, and 7 bases lay outside the gene matches. The CDR3 covers 16 residues.

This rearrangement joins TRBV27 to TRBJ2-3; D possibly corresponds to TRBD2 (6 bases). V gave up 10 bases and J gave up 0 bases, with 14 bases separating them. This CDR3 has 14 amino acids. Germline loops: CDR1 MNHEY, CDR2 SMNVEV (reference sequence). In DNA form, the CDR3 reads TGTGCCACCGGTGGGGGGAAAAGCACAGATACGCAGTATTTT. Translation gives CATGGGKSTDTQYF.

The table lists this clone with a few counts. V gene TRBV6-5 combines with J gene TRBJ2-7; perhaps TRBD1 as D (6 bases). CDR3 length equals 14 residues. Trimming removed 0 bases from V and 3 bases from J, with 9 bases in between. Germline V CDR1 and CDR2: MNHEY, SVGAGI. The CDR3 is CASSYSGHLYEQYF. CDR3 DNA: TGTGCCAGCAGTTACTCGGGACATCTCTACGAGCAGTACTTC.

The CDR3 DNA follows: TGTGCCAGCACGGTCGGCAGGAACTACGAGCAGTACTTC. It codes for CASTVGRNYEQYF. The chain recombines TRBV28 with TRBJ2-7; D not resolved. CDR1 MDHEN and CDR2 SYDVKM come from the germline V gene. This CDR3 spans 13 amino acids. The V and J ends lost 7 bases and 3 bases respectively, with 13 bases between them.

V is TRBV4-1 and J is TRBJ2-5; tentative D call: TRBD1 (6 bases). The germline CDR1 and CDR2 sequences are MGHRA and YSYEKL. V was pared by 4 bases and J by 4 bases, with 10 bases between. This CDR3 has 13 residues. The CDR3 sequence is CASSPQGTETQYF. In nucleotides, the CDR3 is TGCGCCAGCAGCCCTCAGGGGACAGAGACCCAGTACTTC.

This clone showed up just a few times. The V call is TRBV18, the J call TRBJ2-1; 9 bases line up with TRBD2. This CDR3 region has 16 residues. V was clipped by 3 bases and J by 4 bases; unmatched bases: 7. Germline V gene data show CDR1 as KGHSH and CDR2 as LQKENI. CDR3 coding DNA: TGTGCCAGCTCACCGAATCTAGCGGGATTGTACAATGAGCAGTTCTTC. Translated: CASSPNLAGLYNEQFF.